Each of the 7 T cell receptor beta chains below was sequenced from the same sample in a study of blood T cell repertoires in COVID-19. The data were produced by immunoSEQ multiplex PCR, yet TCRdb's version contains in-frame clones alone and is incomplete. The sample consists of about 100,000 clones, 60% to 85% of them appearing once. The specimen sequenced was peripheral blood. These TCRs come from a man between 70 and 80 years old with acute or convalescent COVID-19.

V is TRBV14 and J is TRBJ2-5; the D is unclear. From germline, CDR1 is SGHDN and CDR2 FVKESK. The CDR3 spans 13 residues. The V end lost 2 bases, the J end lost 5 bases, and 9 bases lay between the germline ends. This chain's CDR3 is CASSQLVLETQYF. For the CDR3, the DNA is TGTGCCAGCAGCCAATTAGTTTTGGAGACCCAGTACTTC.

A remark on this clone: The CDR3 does not close with the conserved phenylalanine or tryptophan, likely indicating a read error. The DNA is omitted, as the CDR3 cannot be located on it reliably, and the CDR3 follows TCRdb's listing. The V call is TRBV4-2, the J call TRBJ1-2; TRBD1, as called in the table, went unchecked against the DNA. The CDR3 is 10 residues long, counting both termini. Germline CDR1 is LGHNA and CDR2 is YNFKEQ. CDR3 residues: CASSQDLNRQ.

DNA of the CDR3: TGCGCCAGCAGCTTGCAGGGGGAAACTGAAGCTTTCTTT. It translates to CASSLQGETEAFF. The chain uses TRBV5-1 and TRBJ1-1; 7 nucleotides agree with TRBD1. Germline lookup yields CDR1 SGHRS and CDR2 YFSETQ. V shed 1 base, J shed 5 bases, and the junction held 2 bases outside the gene matches. This CDR3 is 13 amino acids long.

CDR3 amino acids: CASSRTSGGRTDTQYF. In nucleotides, the CDR3 is TGTGCCAGCAGCCGGACTAGCGGGGGCCGCACAGATACGCAGTATTTT. The rearrangement links TRBV25-1 to TRBJ2-3, with TRBD2 identical over 13 bases. The junction had 4 bases not matched to a gene; V was cut back by 6 bases and J by 1 base. The germline V gene has CDR1 MGHDK and CDR2 SYGVNS. The length of the CDR3 is 16 residues.

The chain links TRBV7-8 to TRBJ2-3; no clear D gene. With 3 bases removed from V and 8 bases from J, the gap between germline ends came to 9 bases. Germline V CDR1 and CDR2: SGHVS, FQNEAQ. CDR3 length: 12 amino acids. CDR3 loop: CASSLFRGTQYF. CDR3 coding DNA: TGTGCCAGCAGCTTGTTCCGCGGTACGCAGTATTTT.

The chain carries TRBV19 and TRBJ1-3; TRBD1 aligns across 10 bases. The ends lost 10 bases at V and 4 bases at J; junction bases unmatched: 7. Germline V gene lookup returns CDR1 LNHDA and CDR2 SQIVND (reference sequence). The CDR3 extends over 14 amino acids. CDR3 nucleotide sequence: TGTGCCACCCGGGACAGGGGCTTAGGAAACACCATATATTTT. The encoded protein is CATRDRGLGNTIYF. Looking up the rest from reference TRBV19 and TRBJ1-3 gives the full variable domain: DGGITQSPKYLFRKEGQNVTLSCEQNLNHDAMYWYRQDPGQGLRLIYYSQIVNDFQKGDIAEGYSVSREKKESFPLTVTSAQKNPTAFYLCATRDRGLGNTIYFGEGSWLTVV.

The CDR3 loop reads CSVRRDTEAFF. The CDR3 region has the DNA TGCAGCGTACGGAGAGACACTGAAGCTTTCTTT. The chain recombines TRBV29-1 with TRBJ1-1; D is unresolved. V was cut by 6 bases and J by 3 bases, with 8 bases left in between. The CDR3 has 11 amino acids. Per germline, CDR1 SQVTM and CDR2 ANQGSEA.